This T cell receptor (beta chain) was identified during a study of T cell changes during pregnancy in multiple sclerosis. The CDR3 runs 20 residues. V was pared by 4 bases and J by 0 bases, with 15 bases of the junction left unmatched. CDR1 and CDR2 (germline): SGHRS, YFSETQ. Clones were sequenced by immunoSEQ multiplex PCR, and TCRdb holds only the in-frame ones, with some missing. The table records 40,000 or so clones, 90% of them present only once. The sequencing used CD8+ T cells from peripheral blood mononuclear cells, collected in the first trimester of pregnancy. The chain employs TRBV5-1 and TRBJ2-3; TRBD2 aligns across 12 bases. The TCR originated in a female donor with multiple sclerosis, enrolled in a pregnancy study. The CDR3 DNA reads TGCGCCAGCAGCGTAGGACTAGCGGGACTCAACCCCCGAAGCACAGATACGCAGTATTTT. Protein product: CASSVGLAGLNPRSTDTQYF. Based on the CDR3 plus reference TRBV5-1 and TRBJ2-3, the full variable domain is KAGVTQTPRYLIKTRGQQVTLSCSPISGHRSVSWYQQTPGQGLQFLFEYFSETQRNKGNFPGRFSGRQFSNSRSEMNVSTLELGDSALYLCASSVGLAGLNPRSTDTQYFGPGTRLTVL.